The rows below give T cell receptor beta chains drawn from one sample of a study of T cells of healthy individuals. TCRdb independently ran MiXCR on the 5' RACE reads; one entry per CDR3 protein. Seen here are around 98,000 distinct CDR3 sequences, approximately 15% observed once, and the top ten hold over 5%. Source of these receptors: a human donor in good health. The CDR3 runs from the conserved cysteine through the conserved F or W. A D gene is named only where the DNA matches it firmly. Clone size, where shown, is once, few, many, or a class for clones that have expanded.

size	V	D	J	DNA	CDR3
.	TRBV9	.	TRBJ2-1	TGTGCCAGCAGCGTAGAGGGACGATTCTCCTACAATGAGCAGTTCTTC	CASSVEGRFSYNEQFF
few	TRBV28	TRBD1	TRBJ1-5	TGTGCCAGCAGTTCTGGGCCAGGGGGTAATCAGCCCCAGCATTTT	CASSSGPGGNQPQHF
.	TRBV7-8	.	TRBJ2-3	TGTGCCAGCAGCCCTACCGGGTCCACAGATACGCAGTATTTT	CASSPTGSTDTQYF
many	TRBV6-5	.	TRBJ2-2	TGTGCCAGCAGTTACGGCGGGGAGCTGTTTTTT	CASSYGGELFF
few	TRBV3-1	TRBD2	TRBJ2-1	TGTGCCAGCAGCCATGGCGGGAGGAATGAGCAGTTCTTC	CASSHGGRNEQFF
.	TRBV5-1	.	TRBJ2-7	TGCGCCAGCAGCTTGGTACCCTACGAGCAGTACTTC	CASSLVPYEQYF
few	TRBV29-1	TRBD1	TRBJ2-1	TGCAGCGTTGAGAGGACAGGGAGCAATGAGCAGTTCTTC	CSVERTGSNEQFF
few	TRBV12-3/TRBV12-4	TRBD1	TRBJ2-1	TGTGCCAGCAGTTTACTCGGGACAGGGGGCTACAATGAGCAGTTCTTC	CASSLLGTGGYNEQFF
few	TRBV5-1	TRBD1	TRBJ2-5	TGCGCCAGCAGCTTGCGTCCGGGACAGGGGTTGGCGACCCAGTACTTC	CASSLRPGQGLATQYF
many	TRBV28	.	TRBJ2-3	TGTGCCAGCAGTTTACACGGGGAGGCCGGTACGCAGTATTTT	CASSLHGEAGTQYF
many	TRBV7-2	.	TRBJ2-1	TGTGCCAGCAGCTTAGCGGTTGAGCAGTTCTTC	CASSLAVEQFF
.	TRBV20-1	.	TRBJ2-3	TGCAGTGCTATTCGGGCAGACACAGATACGCAGTATTTT	CSAIRADTDTQYF
few	TRBV10-3	TRBD2	TRBJ2-5	TGTGCCATCAGTGAGGTTAGCGGGAGTAAGGAGACCCAGTACTTC	CAISEVSGSKETQYF
few	TRBV6-2/TRBV6-3	.	TRBJ2-1	TGTGCCAGCAGCTCCCCCCTGTTACCCCTCAACAATGAGCAGTTCTTC	CASSSPLLPLNNEQFF
.	TRBV7-6	.	TRBJ2-3	TGTGCCAGCAGCTTGGTGACGGAGAACACAGATACGCAGTATTTT	CASSLVTENTDTQYF
few	TRBV7-9	.	TRBJ2-5	TGTGCCAGCAGCTTAAGTGTAGGGCAAGAGACCCAGTACTTC	CASSLSVGQETQYF
few	TRBV20-1	TRBD2	TRBJ2-5	TGCAGTGCTAGCCCCCACCCCGGGACTATCCAAGAGACCCAGTACTTC	CSASPHPGTIQETQYF
.	TRBV11-1	.	TRBJ2-1	TGTGCCAGCAGCCCAGGGTCAGGGTACCCTAACAATGAGCAGTTCTTC	CASSPGSGYPNNEQFF
few	TRBV7-8	TRBD1	TRBJ2-7	TGTGCCAGCAGGTTCCGTGTGACAGGGGCCTACGAGCAGTACTTC	CASRFRVTGAYEQYF
many	TRBV2	.	TRBJ2-1	TGTGCCAGCGGGGGTAATGAGCAGTTCTTC	CASGGNEQFF
many	TRBV6-1	.	TRBJ1-2	TGTGCCAGTTCCTTGCACGAGACGTTCTATGGCTACACCTTC	CASSLHETFYGYTF
.	TRBV6-2/TRBV6-3	.	TRBJ2-3	TGTGCCAGCACGGACCGACATACGCAGTATTTT	CASTDRHTQYF
few	TRBV6-1	.	TRBJ1-1	TGTGCCAGCAGTGAAGGGTGGGGGAACACTGAAGCTTTCTTT	CASSEGWGNTEAFF
.	TRBV7-9	.	TRBJ2-1	TGTGCCAGCAGCACACAGGGCACTGAGCAGTTCTTC	CASSTQGTEQFF
few	TRBV7-3	.	TRBJ2-7	TGTGCCAGCAGTCCTGACAAAGGGGCAAGCGAGCAGTACTTC	CASSPDKGASEQYF
.	TRBV20-1	TRBD2	TRBJ2-5	TGCAGTGCGTTCGTTCGACTAGCGGGAGGAGAGACCCAGTACTTC	CSAFVRLAGGETQYF
few	TRBV6-1	.	TRBJ2-5	TGTGCCAGCAGTGAAGGGTGGGAGACCCAGTACTTC	CASSEGWETQYF
many	TRBV13	.	TRBJ1-1	TGTGCCAGCAGCTGGCACAGGTCCGAAGCTTTCTTT	CASSWHRSEAFF
.	TRBV6-2/TRBV6-3	TRBD1	TRBJ1-2	TGTGCCAGCAGTTACGCCCTGGGAGGGGGCTGGAACTATGGCTACACCTTC	CASSYALGGGWNYGYTF
.	TRBV4-1	.	TRBJ1-6	TGCGCCAGCAGCCCGCGCGGCCGAAAAGAGGGGCGGGTTTGGTCACCCCTCCACTTT	CASSPRGRKEGRVWSPLHF
.	TRBV6-1	.	TRBJ1-2	TGTGCCAGCAGTGAAGCCGGGGGCCATGACTACACCTTC	CASSEAGGHDYTF
.	TRBV29-1	TRBD2	TRBJ2-7	TGCAGCGTTGAGCTAGCGGGATTCTACGAGCAGTACTTC	CSVELAGFYEQYF
many	TRBV2	.	TRBJ2-1	TGTGCCCAGCAAGCTTCCGGACAGTTCTACAATGAGCAGTTCTTC	CAQQASGQFYNEQFF
.	TRBV18	.	TRBJ2-7	TGTGCCAGCTCAAGCCGGGACAACTACGAGCAGTACTTC	CASSSRDNYEQYF
.	TRBV11-1	.	TRBJ2-1	TGTGCCAGCAGCTTTGGGCAAATCAATGAGCAGTTCTTC	CASSFGQINEQFF
.	TRBV6-1	TRBD1	TRBJ2-5	TGTGCCAGCAGTGTCCCCAAACGGACAGGGACGGAGACCCAGTACTTC	CASSVPKRTGTETQYF
many	TRBV6-2/TRBV6-3	.	TRBJ2-7	TGTGCCAGCAGTTACCCGGTAAGCGAGCAGTACTTC	CASSYPVSEQYF
few	TRBV29-1	.	TRBJ2-1	TGCAGCGGTGGGACCGATGAGCAGTTCTTC	CSGGTDEQFF
few	TRBV20-1	TRBD2	TRBJ2-5	TGCAGTGCTTTCAGGACTAGCGGGGAACAAGAGACCCAGTACTTC	CSAFRTSGEQETQYF
few	TRBV20-1	.	TRBJ2-2	TGCAGTGCCGGTCAGAATATGGGGGAGCTGTTTTTT	CSAGQNMGELFF
many	TRBV20-1	.	TRBJ2-7	TGCAGTGCTACTAGTATTAGCCACGAGCAGTACTTC	CSATSISHEQYF
.	TRBV28	.	TRBJ2-3	TGTGCCAGCAGTTTATTTCCTGGAAAGGGGAAGTCGATAGATACGCAGTATTTT	CASSLFPGKGKSIDTQYF
.	TRBV20-1	.	TRBJ1-2	TGCAGTGCTCCGTTTGTCAACTATGGCTACACCTTC	CSAPFVNYGYTF
many	TRBV29-1	.	TRBJ2-1	TGCAGCGTTGAAGTTGGTGGGAAGCGGAGCTCCTACAATGAGCAGTTCTTC	CSVEVGGKRSSYNEQFF
few	TRBV4-1	.	TRBJ1-6	TGCGCCAGCAGCCCCCCCCCGGGACACGGGGTTGGGCCCCTCCACTTT	CASSPPPGHGVGPLHF
few	TRBV4-1	.	TRBJ2-2	TGCGCCAGCAGCCAAGTTAGGAGGGGGGGGAACACCGGGGAGCTGTTTTTT	CASSQVRRGGNTGELFF